This T cell receptor (beta chain) was sequenced for a study of T cells after yellow fever vaccination. One entry per CDR3 protein results from TCRdb running MiXCR on the 5' RACE reads. The sample includes 300,000 or so distinct CDR3 sequences, about 4% of them seen just once. The germline V gene has CDR1 SGHAT and CDR2 FQDESV (reference sequence). The length of the CDR3 is 15 residues. Trimming stripped 3 bases from V and 0 bases from J, with 9 bases between. In its sample, this clonotype was seen many times. This clonotype was sampled from a man between 18 and 35 years old who received the YFV17D yellow fever vaccine. The chain recombines TRBV11-1 with TRBJ1-3, with unresolved D. The sample here was PBMCs, taken 5 days after the yellow fever booster vaccination. CDR3 region: CASSFGGSSGNTIYF. CDR3 bases: TGTGCCAGCAGCTTCGGAGGCTCCTCTGGAAACACCATATATTTT.